Listed below are T cell receptor beta chains from one sample, sequenced in a study of cytomegalovirus exposure and HLA in healthy donors. Clones were sequenced by immunoSEQ multiplex PCR, and TCRdb holds only the in-frame ones, with some missing. The sample shows about 130,000 clones, roughly 80% of them seen only once. Sequencing used PBMCs. The receptors shown here come from a female donor in good health and CMV-seronegative. Each CDR3 is given with its conserved first and last residue. Fields, in order: CDR3 protein, CDR3 DNA, D gene, J gene, clone size, V gene. A D gene is named only where the DNA matches it firmly. Clone size is not always given. Where it is, it says once, few, many or a class for expanded clones.

CDR3aa: CASSLSGSTDTQYF
CDR3nt: TGTGCCAGCAGCTTATCCGGGAGCACAGATACGCAGTATTTT
d_gene: .
j_gene: TRBJ2-3
abundance: .
v_gene: TRBV7-9

CDR3aa: CASSIAQQTNEKLFF
CDR3nt: TGTGCCAGTAGTATAGCACAGCAAACTAATGAAAAACTGTTTTTT
d_gene: .
j_gene: TRBJ1-4
abundance: .
v_gene: TRBV19

CDR3aa: CATIGTGDDYGYTF
CDR3nt: TGTGCCACCATAGGGACAGGGGATGACTATGGCTACACCTTC
d_gene: TRBD1
j_gene: TRBJ1-2
abundance: few
v_gene: TRBV15

CDR3aa: CASSQLQLAGVGNEQFF
CDR3nt: TGCGCCAGCAGCCAGCTTCAACTAGCGGGAGTAGGGAATGAGCAGTTCTTC
d_gene: TRBD2
j_gene: TRBJ2-1
abundance: few
v_gene: TRBV4-3

CDR3aa: CASSVAENNEQFF
CDR3nt: TGTGCCAGCAGCGTAGCTGAGAACAATGAGCAGTTCTTC
d_gene: .
j_gene: TRBJ2-1
abundance: .
v_gene: TRBV9

CDR3aa: CASSVRTSPVVNEQFF
CDR3nt: TGTGCCAGCAGCGTAAGGACTAGCCCTGTGGTGAATGAGCAGTTCTTC
d_gene: TRBD2
j_gene: TRBJ2-1
abundance: .
v_gene: TRBV9

CDR3aa: CASSPLLADQETQYF
CDR3nt: TGCGCCAGCAGCCCTTTACTAGCGGACCAAGAGACCCAGTACTTC
d_gene: TRBD2
j_gene: TRBJ2-5
abundance: few
v_gene: TRBV4-3

CDR3aa: CASSQPDGGVYEQYF
CDR3nt: TGCGCCAGCAGCCAACCGGACGGAGGGGTCTACGAGCAGTACTTC
d_gene: .
j_gene: TRBJ2-7
abundance: .
v_gene: TRBV4-1

CDR3aa: CASSIDGRGETQYF
CDR3nt: TGTGCCAGTAGTATTGACGGGAGGGGAGAGACCCAGTACTTC
d_gene: TRBD2
j_gene: TRBJ2-5
abundance: once
v_gene: TRBV19

CDR3aa: CASSEVRFTGELFF
CDR3nt: TGTGCCAGCAGTGAAGTTCGGTTTACCGGGGAGCTGTTTTTT
d_gene: .
j_gene: TRBJ2-2
abundance: .
v_gene: TRBV6-5

CDR3aa: CSVESRGADTQYF
CDR3nt: TGCAGCGTTGAATCTAGGGGTGCAGATACGCAGTATTTT
d_gene: .
j_gene: TRBJ2-3
abundance: .
v_gene: TRBV29-1

CDR3aa: CASHIDRGLNTEAFF
CDR3nt: TGTGCCAGCCACATCGACAGGGGGCTGAACACTGAAGCTTTCTTT
d_gene: TRBD1
j_gene: TRBJ1-1
abundance: once
v_gene: TRBV7-9

CDR3aa: CASSQDGLFYNEQFF
CDR3nt: TGCGCCAGCAGCCAAGATGGGCTTTTTTACAATGAGCAGTTCTTC
d_gene: .
j_gene: TRBJ2-1
abundance: .
v_gene: TRBV4-3

CDR3aa: CASSSTGGTQYF
CDR3nt: TGTGCCAGCAGCTCGACGGGTGGGACCCAGTACTTC
d_gene: .
j_gene: TRBJ2-5
abundance: .
v_gene: TRBV7-9

CDR3aa: CASTDEQYF
CDR3nt: TGTGCCAGCACCGACGAGCAGTACTTC
d_gene: .
j_gene: TRBJ2-7
abundance: .
v_gene: TRBV6-9

CDR3aa: CASSSDYGDTQYF
CDR3nt: TGTGCCAGCAGCTCGGACTATGGAGATACGCAGTATTTT
d_gene: .
j_gene: TRBJ2-3
abundance: .
v_gene: TRBV27

CDR3aa: CATSARLLTLTYEQYF
CDR3nt: TGTGCCACCAGCGCCCGACTCCTAACTTTAACCTACGAGCAGTACTTC
d_gene: .
j_gene: TRBJ2-7
abundance: .
v_gene: TRBV15

CDR3aa: CASSPGARGGEQYF
CDR3nt: TGTGCCAGCAGCCCAGGGGCTAGAGGCGGGGAGCAGTACTTC
d_gene: .
j_gene: TRBJ2-7
abundance: .
v_gene: TRBV7-3

CDR3aa: CASSLGLGPAFF
CDR3nt: TGTGCCAGCAGCTTAGGTCTGGGCCCAGCTTTCTTT
d_gene: .
j_gene: TRBJ1-1
abundance: .
v_gene: TRBV7-9

CDR3aa: CSADTGTGYEQYF
CDR3nt: TGCAGCGCCGATACCGGGACAGGGTACGAGCAGTACTTC
d_gene: TRBD1
j_gene: TRBJ2-7
abundance: .
v_gene: TRBV29-1

CDR3aa: CASSLKGDGDEQYF
CDR3nt: TGCGCCAGCAGCTTGAAGGGGGACGGTGACGAGCAGTACTTC
d_gene: .
j_gene: TRBJ2-7
abundance: .
v_gene: TRBV5-1

CDR3aa: CASKEAGLAGEQYF
CDR3nt: TGTGCCAGCAAGGAGGCGGGACTAGCGGGCGAGCAGTACTTC
d_gene: TRBD2
j_gene: TRBJ2-7
abundance: .
v_gene: TRBV2

CDR3aa: CASSGTSGRGNEQFF
CDR3nt: TGTGCCAGCAGTGGGACTAGCGGGAGGGGTAATGAGCAGTTCTTC
d_gene: TRBD2
j_gene: TRBJ2-1
abundance: .
v_gene: TRBV2

CDR3aa: CASSIVSGLGYEQYF
CDR3nt: TGTGCCAGTAGTATAGTTTCAGGACTTGGGTACGAGCAGTACTTC
d_gene: .
j_gene: TRBJ2-7
abundance: .
v_gene: TRBV19

CDR3aa: CASSLGTGVYEQYF
CDR3nt: TGTGCCAGCAGCTTAGGGACAGGGGTCTACGAGCAGTACTTC
d_gene: TRBD1
j_gene: TRBJ2-7
abundance: once
v_gene: TRBV11-1

CDR3aa: CASNGRGGYTF
CDR3nt: TGTGCCAGCAATGGGAGGGGGGGCTACACCTTC
d_gene: .
j_gene: TRBJ1-2
abundance: .
v_gene: TRBV28

CDR3aa: CASSESGWSYEQYF
CDR3nt: TGCGCCAGCAGTGAGTCCGGGTGGTCCTACGAGCAGTACTTC
d_gene: .
j_gene: TRBJ2-7
abundance: .
v_gene: TRBV10-1

CDR3aa: CASSEFEGAGELFF
CDR3nt: TGTGCCAGCAGTGAATTTGAGGGAGCCGGGGAGCTGTTTTTT
d_gene: .
j_gene: TRBJ2-2
abundance: .
v_gene: TRBV2

CDR3aa: CASSLIPSGEQYF
CDR3nt: TGCGCCAGCAGCTTGATTCCGTCGGGGGAGCAGTACTTC
d_gene: .
j_gene: TRBJ2-7
abundance: once
v_gene: TRBV5-1

CDR3aa: CASSPGQGWNTEAFF
CDR3nt: TGTGCCAGCAGCCCGGGACAGGGCTGGAACACTGAAGCTTTCTTT
d_gene: TRBD1
j_gene: TRBJ1-1
abundance: .
v_gene: TRBV28

CDR3aa: CASSLTSGPPGNEQFF
CDR3nt: TGTGCCAGCAGCCTGACTAGCGGGCCCCCGGGGAATGAGCAGTTCTTC
d_gene: TRBD2
j_gene: TRBJ2-1
abundance: .
v_gene: TRBV7-3

CDR3aa: CASSDRVGDTQYF
CDR3nt: TGTGCCAGTAGTGACAGGGTTGGCGATACGCAGTATTTT
d_gene: TRBD1
j_gene: TRBJ2-3
abundance: .
v_gene: TRBV19

CDR3aa: CASSLGQGVETQYF
CDR3nt: TGTGCCAGCAGCTTAGGACAGGGGGTGGAGACCCAGTACTTC
d_gene: TRBD1
j_gene: TRBJ2-5
abundance: .
v_gene: TRBV7-6

CDR3aa: CASSTRQDQPQHF
CDR3nt: TGTGCCAGCAGCACTCGACAGGATCAGCCCCAGCATTTT
d_gene: .
j_gene: TRBJ1-5
abundance: many
v_gene: TRBV4-2

CDR3aa: CASKKDSLNTEAFF
CDR3nt: TGTGCCAGCAAGAAGGACAGCCTGAACACTGAAGCTTTCTTT
d_gene: .
j_gene: TRBJ1-1
abundance: .
v_gene: TRBV28

CDR3aa: CASRQGNNSPLHF
CDR3nt: TGTGCCAGCAGACAGGGGAATAATTCACCCCTCCACTTT
d_gene: TRBD1
j_gene: TRBJ1-6
abundance: once
v_gene: TRBV28

CDR3aa: CASSQDLVAGNTIYF
CDR3nt: TGCGCCAGCAGCCAAGATTTGGTAGCCGGAAACACCATATATTTT
d_gene: .
j_gene: TRBJ1-3
abundance: few
v_gene: TRBV4-3

CDR3aa: CASSIAGGHSYEQYF
CDR3nt: TGTGCCAGTAGTATCGCAGGGGGCCACTCCTACGAGCAGTACTTC
d_gene: TRBD1
j_gene: TRBJ2-7
abundance: .
v_gene: TRBV19

CDR3aa: CASSLDASGSSYEQYF
CDR3nt: TGTGCCAGCAGCTTAGATGCCAGCGGAAGCTCCTACGAGCAGTACTTC
d_gene: .
j_gene: TRBJ2-7
abundance: .
v_gene: TRBV11-2

CDR3aa: CASSEYRASGGETQYF
CDR3nt: TGTGCCAGCAGTGAATATAGAGCTAGCGGGGGAGAGACCCAGTACTTC
d_gene: TRBD2
j_gene: TRBJ2-5
abundance: .
v_gene: TRBV25-1

CDR3aa: CASSEGLAGPSYEQYF
CDR3nt: TGTGCCAGCAGTGAAGGGCTAGCGGGGCCCTCCTACGAGCAGTACTTC
d_gene: TRBD2
j_gene: TRBJ2-7
abundance: .
v_gene: TRBV2

CDR3aa: CASSPLSQGGNTIYF
CDR3nt: TGTGCCAGCAGCCCTCTTTCGCAGGGTGGAAACACCATATATTTT
d_gene: .
j_gene: TRBJ1-3
abundance: .
v_gene: TRBV7-6